Below, 32 T cell receptor beta chains from the same sample are listed, as sequenced in a study of cytomegalovirus exposure and HLA in healthy donors. Primers: 60 Vbeta forward and 13 Jbeta reverse. Measured with immunoSEQ multiplex PCR; TCRdb has only the in-frame clones, and not every one. The table includes around 150,000 clones, approximately 80% detected once. Sequenced material: PBMCs. The receptors come from a woman under 30 in good health and CMV-seronegative.

J is TRBJ1-1 and V is TRBV11-3, with D perhaps matching TRBD1 (5 bases). The CDR3 length is 13 residues. V lost 1 base to trimming and J lost 6 bases, with 9 bases between them. The germline CDR1 and CDR2 sequences are SGHNT and YENEEA. The CDR3 loop reads CASSLVQGSEAFF. Here the CDR3 DNA reads TGTGCCAGCAGCTTAGTTCAGGGTTCTGAAGCTTTCTTT. Drawing the rest from reference TRBV11-3 and TRBJ1-1, the complete variable domain is EAGVVQSPRYKIIEKKQPVAFWCNPISGHNTLYWYLQNLGQGPELLIRYENEEAVDDSQLPKDRFSAERLKGVDSTLKIQPAELGDSAVYLCASSLVQGSEAFFGQGTRLTVV.

The J gene is TRBJ2-7, the V gene TRBV5-1; D unclear. V lost 5 bases and J lost 1, with 7 bases in between. Germline CDR1 SGHRS, CDR2 YFSETQ. The CDR3 spans 12 residues. Here the CDR3 DNA reads TGCGCCAGCAGGTCCCGGTCCTACGAGCAGTACTTC. Translated: CASRSRSYEQYF.

The V call is TRBV18, the J call TRBJ1-2; D is ambiguous. Germline V gives CDR1 KGHSH, CDR2 LQKENI. The ends were cut back, 0 bases at V and 4 bases at J, with 12 bases in the middle. The CDR3 is 15 amino acids. CDR3 nucleotides: TGTGCCAGCTCACCACCCGGCAGGCGCTTCTATGGCTACACCTTC. This translates into CASSPPGRRFYGYTF.

The chain carries TRBV28 and TRBJ2-7, with 11 bases aligning to TRBD1. The germline V gene has CDR1 MDHEN and CDR2 SYDVKM. V was clipped by 2 bases and J by 4 bases; unmatched bases: 1. The CDR3 sequence is 14 residues long. The CDR3 here is CASSLGTGGYEQYF. The CDR3 DNA is TGTGCCAGCAGTTTAGGGACAGGGGGGTACGAGCAGTACTTC.

The chain couples TRBV2 to TRBJ1-1, with D possibly matching TRBD1 (5 bases). Trimming removed 3 bases from V and 4 bases from J, with 21 bases in between. The V gene's germline CDR1 is SNHLY and CDR2 FYNNEI. The CDR3 loop spans 17 amino acids. CDR3 residues: CASSDDVGGTSFTEAFF. Here the CDR3 DNA reads TGTGCCAGCAGTGACGATGTCGGGGGGACCTCCTTCACTGAAGCTTTCTTT.

In its sample, this clone was seen a few times. The J gene is TRBJ1-3, the V gene TRBV28; D is undetermined. V was trimmed by 3 bases and J by 4 bases, leaving 16 bases between them. CDR3 length: 16 amino acids. The V gene's germline CDR1 is MDHEN and CDR2 SYDVKM. DNA for the CDR3: TGTGCCAGCAGTTTTAGCGGCTTGACATTCGGAAACACCATATATTTT. Protein product: CASSFSGLTFGNTIYF.

This clone has only a few counts. The genes are TRBV7-8 and TRBJ2-7; 8 nucleotides match TRBD2. V gave up 5 bases and J gave up 4 bases; unmatched junction bases: 13. The CDR3 covers 16 residues. The V gene's germline CDR1 is SGHVS and CDR2 FQNEAQ. CDR3 region: CASSPTGTSLSYEQYF. The DNA of the CDR3 is TGTGCCAGCAGCCCCACCGGGACTAGTTTAAGTTACGAGCAGTACTTC.

The chain employs TRBV7-2 and TRBJ2-2, with D unresolved. V was trimmed by 5 bases and J by 6 bases, leaving 10 bases between them. The CDR3 runs to 13 residues. Germline loops: CDR1 SGHTA, CDR2 FQGNSA. CDR3 sequence reads: CASSRKAAGELFF. In DNA, the CDR3 is TGTGCCAGCAGCCGTAAGGCGGCCGGGGAGCTGTTTTTT.

V gene TRBV7-9 combines with J gene TRBJ1-6; tentatively, D is TRBD1 (6 bases). With 1 base removed from V and 10 bases from J, the gap between germline ends came to 14 bases. The CDR3 consists of 15 residues. In germline, CDR1 is SEHNR, CDR2 FQNEAQ (reference sequence). The CDR3 reads CASSLDSGVWSPLHF. In DNA form, the CDR3 reads TGTGCCAGCAGCTTAGACTCAGGGGTATGGTCACCCCTCCACTTT.

This clone was detected only a few times. V gene TRBV14 combines with J gene TRBJ2-1; the D gene is possibly TRBD1 (6 bases). The germline V and J ends were trimmed by 3 bases and 5 bases, with 14 bases remaining between them. The germline gives CDR1 SGHDN, CDR2 FVKESK. This CDR3 spans 15 amino acids. The CDR3 loop is CASSHPPRGHNEQFF. The CDR3 DNA is TGTGCCAGCAGCCATCCACCCAGGGGCCACAATGAGCAGTTCTTC.

V is TRBV2 and J is TRBJ1-2; D gene uncertain. V lost 3 bases and J lost 8, with 10 bases in between. The CDR3 has 12 residues. The germline V gene encodes CDR1 SNHLY and CDR2 FYNNEI. DNA of the CDR3: TGTGCCAGCAGTGATTTAGGGAGGGGCTACACCTTC. Translating it yields CASSDLGRGYTF.

The V and J genes are TRBV6-5 and TRBJ1-4, with a weak D call TRBD1 (6 bases). Germline V gene sequence: CDR1 MNHEY, CDR2 SVGAGI. This CDR3 has 14 residues. Deletions cut 6 bases from V and 1 base from J, with 9 bases between. The CDR3 spells CASRRTVTNEKLFF. CDR3 nucleotides: TGTGCCAGCAGGCGGACAGTAACTAATGAAAAACTGTTTTTT.

V and J are TRBV10-1 and TRBJ2-5, with 13 bases identical to TRBD2. This CDR3 is 19 amino acids long. The V segment lost 5 bases and the J segment 1 base; nucleotides outside the gene matches: 13. Germline CDR1 is WNHNN and CDR2 is SYGVQD (reference sequence). CDR3 region: CASSPGSTSGGALQETQYF. CDR3 nucleotides: TGCGCCAGCAGTCCGGGTAGTACTAGCGGGGGGGCCCTCCAAGAGACCCAGTACTTC.

The J gene is TRBJ1-2, the V gene TRBV19; 9 bases are shared with TRBD1. This CDR3 comprises 16 residues. The germline CDR1 and CDR2 sequences are LNHDA and SQIVND (reference sequence). V lost 6 bases to trimming and J lost 3 bases; unmatched junction nucleotides: 11. CDR3 in amino acids: CASRTLPGQGHYGYTF. The CDR3 nucleotides are TGTGCCAGTAGGACCTTACCGGGACAGGGTCACTATGGCTACACCTTC.

The chain uses TRBV6-4 and TRBJ2-1; no clear D gene. V was trimmed by 0 bases and J by 3 bases, leaving 3 bases between them. The CDR3 totals 13 residues. Per the germline V gene, CDR1 is MRHNA and CDR2 is SNTAGT. CDR3 loop: CASSDSSYNEQFF. The CDR3 DNA sequence: TGTGCCAGCAGTGACTCTAGCTACAATGAGCAGTTCTTC.

The chain links TRBV30 to TRBJ2-7; 10 positions agree with TRBD1. The CDR3 extends over 11 amino acids. Per germline, CDR1 GTSNPN and CDR2 SVGIG (reference sequence). The V segment lost 2 bases and the J segment 11 bases; nucleotides outside the gene matches: 3. The CDR3 reads CAWSHGQGEYF. Here the CDR3 DNA reads TGTGCCTGGAGTCATGGACAGGGGGAGTACTTC.

The chain combines TRBV5-8 with TRBJ2-1; 9 bases line up with TRBD2. CDR1 SGHTS and CDR2 YDEGEE come from the germline V gene. CDR3 length: 14 amino acids. The V gene end was trimmed by 9 bases and the J gene end by 5 bases; junction bases not matched to a gene: 9. The CDR3 bases are TGTGCCACCCCGCTCGAGCGGGGGGACAATGAGCAGTTCTTC. The encoded protein is CATPLERGDNEQFF. Looking up the rest from reference TRBV5-8 and TRBJ2-1 gives the full variable domain: EAGVTQSPTHLIKTRGQQATLRCSPISGHTSVYWYQQALGLGLQFLLWYDEGEERNRGNFPPRFSGRQFPNYSSELNVNALELEDSALYLCATPLERGDNEQFFGPGTRLTVL.

There are a few counts of this clone. The CDR3 sequence is CAWSYDTNTEAFF. The CDR3 nucleotides are TGTGCCTGGAGTTATGACACGAACACTGAAGCTTTCTTT. The rearrangement uses TRBV30 and TRBJ1-1, with D hard to call. The germline CDR1 and CDR2 sequences are GTSNPN and SVGIG (reference sequence). Trimming shortened V by 2 bases and J by 1 base, and 8 bases separated the two germline ends. The CDR3 loop spans 13 amino acids.

Points on this clone: Other DNA sequences in the same sample also yield this CDR3. This chain links TRBV5-4 with TRBJ1-2; the match to TRBD1 covers 7 bases. Germline-derived CDR1 and CDR2 are SGHNT and YYREEE (reference sequence). This CDR3 is 14 amino acids long. The ends lost 2 bases at V and 2 bases at J; junction bases unmatched: 3. CDR3 in DNA: TGTGCCAGCAGCTTAGGGACAGCCAACTATGGCTACACCTTC. It codes for CASSLGTANYGYTF.

The rearrangement uses TRBV5-8 and TRBJ2-7; D perhaps matches TRBD1 (5 bases). The CDR3 extends over 14 amino acids. CDR1 and CDR2 from the germline V gene are SGHTS and YDEGEE. V lost 0 bases and J lost 7, with 14 bases in between. The CDR3 region has the DNA TGTGCCAGCAGCTTGGCCGCTCAGGGCTTAGAGCAGTACTTC. It yields the protein CASSLAAQGLEQYF.

The chain combines TRBV6-5 with TRBJ1-1; D unclear. The V end was cut by 7 bases, the J end by 7 bases, with 10 bases between. Germline-derived CDR1 and CDR2 are MNHEY and SVGAGI. There are 11 residues in the CDR3. CDR3 residues: CASIRGLEAFF. Here the CDR3 DNA reads TGTGCCAGCATAAGAGGTCTTGAAGCTTTCTTT.

V and J are TRBV30 and TRBJ1-5; D remains unclear. This CDR3 comprises 12 residues. V was clipped by 3 bases and J by 9 bases, with 12 bases between them. CDR1 GTSNPN and CDR2 SVGIG come from the germline V gene (reference sequence). The CDR3 spells CAWSGRGRPQHF. The DNA of the CDR3 is TGTGCCTGGAGCGGCAGAGGCCGGCCCCAGCATTTT.

This chain joins TRBV18 and TRBJ1-1; D may be TRBD1 (5 bases). The germline CDR1 and CDR2 sequences are KGHSH and LQKENI. The CDR3 runs to 12 residues. V was cut by 3 bases and J by 8 bases, with 10 bases left in between. CDR3 protein: CASSPVQAEAFF. CDR3 bases: TGTGCCAGCTCACCTGTACAGGCCGAAGCTTTCTTT.

The V call is TRBV18, the J call TRBJ2-2, with D maybe TRBD2 (6 bases). Trimming cost V 4 bases and J 5 bases, with 8 bases left between them. CDR1 KGHSH and CDR2 LQKENI come from the germline V gene. This CDR3 is 13 amino acids long. Here the CDR3 reads CASSRGRTGELFF. CDR3 nucleotides: TGTGCCAGCTCACGGGGGAGGACCGGGGAGCTGTTTTTT.

The chain recombines TRBV6-6 with TRBJ2-7; TRBD2 might be the D (6 bases). V was trimmed by 2 bases and J by 0 bases, leaving 11 bases between them. The CDR3 extends over 15 amino acids. The germline V gene has CDR1 MNHNY and CDR2 SVGAGI (reference sequence). The CDR3 is CASSYSYGGSYEQYF. DNA of the CDR3: TGTGCCAGCAGTTACAGTTACGGGGGCTCCTACGAGCAGTACTTC.

This clone has only a few counts. The chain carries TRBV2 and TRBJ2-3; 9 bases line up with TRBD2. After removal of 6 bases from V and 5 bases from J, the junction contained 6 bases not matched to a gene. From germline, CDR1 is SNHLY and CDR2 FYNNEI. CDR3 length: 14 amino acids. DNA of the CDR3: TGTGCCAGCAGGAATAGCGGGGGTATAGATACGCAGTATTTT. It encodes CASRNSGGIDTQYF.

This clone was seen once. The sample contains more than one DNA sequence encoding this CDR3. CDR3 protein: CASSLGLKETQYF. The CDR3 DNA reads TGTGCCAGCAGCTTGGGACTAAAAGAGACCCAGTACTTC. V usage is TRBV7-6 and J usage is TRBJ2-5; 7 bases align to TRBD2. The CDR3 contains 13 residues. Trimming at V came to 3 bases and at J to 3 bases, leaving 1 base not matched to a gene. The V gene's germline CDR1 is SGHVS and CDR2 FNYEAQ.

The genes are TRBV6-5 and TRBJ1-1; no definite D call. V was clipped by 0 bases and J by 3 bases, with 11 bases between them. The CDR3 consists of 15 residues. Per the germline V gene, CDR1 is MNHEY and CDR2 is SVGAGI. CDR3 bases: TGTGCCAGCAGTTACTCGACCCGGGAGGACACTGAAGCTTTCTTT. Translating gives CASSYSTREDTEAFF.

The chain employs TRBV4-1 and TRBJ1-6, with D perhaps TRBD1 (6 bases). Trimming cost V 5 bases and J 10 bases, with 15 bases left between them. CDR3 size: 14 residues. The germline V gene encodes CDR1 MGHRA and CDR2 YSYEKL. This CDR3 reads CASSSEVDSSPLHF. CDR3 coding DNA: TGCGCCAGCAGCTCCGAAGTGGACAGCTCACCCCTCCACTTT.

The gene calls are TRBV28 and TRBJ2-1; 9 bases line up with TRBD2. J was trimmed by 3 bases and V by 2 bases; bases with no gene match: 2. Germline V CDR1 and CDR2: MDHEN, SYDVKM. The CDR3 totals 15 residues. CDR3 amino acids: CASSLDSGGYNEQFF. The DNA for the CDR3 is TGTGCCAGCAGTTTAGATAGCGGGGGCTACAATGAGCAGTTCTTC.

This clone has more than one count but fewer than ten. The chain combines TRBV7-2 with TRBJ1-2; 8 nucleotides line up with TRBD1. This CDR3 contains 14 residues. Germline lookup yields CDR1 SGHTA and CDR2 FQGNSA. Unmatched junction bases numbered 8, after V lost 6 bases and J lost 5 bases. The CDR3 DNA reads as TGTGCCAGCAGTCGCGACAGGGGACCTTATGGCTACACCTTC. The encoded protein is CASSRDRGPYGYTF.

This chain uses TRBV5-6 with TRBJ2-6; D gene uncertain. This CDR3 comprises 18 residues. Germline lookup yields CDR1 SGHDT and CDR2 YYEEEE. With 4 bases removed from V and 1 base from J, the gap between germline ends came to 18 bases. The CDR3 protein is CASSPSSSVASGANVLTF. CDR3 in DNA: TGTGCCAGCAGCCCAAGTAGCAGTGTTGCATCTGGGGCCAACGTCCTGACTTTC. The whole variable domain, remainder taken from reference TRBV5-6 and TRBJ2-6, is DAGVTQSPTHLIKTRGQQVTLRCSPKSGHDTVSWYQQALGQGPQFIFQYYEEEERQRGNFPDRFSGHQFPNYSSELNVNALLLGDSALYLCASSPSSSVASGANVLTFGAGSRLTVL.